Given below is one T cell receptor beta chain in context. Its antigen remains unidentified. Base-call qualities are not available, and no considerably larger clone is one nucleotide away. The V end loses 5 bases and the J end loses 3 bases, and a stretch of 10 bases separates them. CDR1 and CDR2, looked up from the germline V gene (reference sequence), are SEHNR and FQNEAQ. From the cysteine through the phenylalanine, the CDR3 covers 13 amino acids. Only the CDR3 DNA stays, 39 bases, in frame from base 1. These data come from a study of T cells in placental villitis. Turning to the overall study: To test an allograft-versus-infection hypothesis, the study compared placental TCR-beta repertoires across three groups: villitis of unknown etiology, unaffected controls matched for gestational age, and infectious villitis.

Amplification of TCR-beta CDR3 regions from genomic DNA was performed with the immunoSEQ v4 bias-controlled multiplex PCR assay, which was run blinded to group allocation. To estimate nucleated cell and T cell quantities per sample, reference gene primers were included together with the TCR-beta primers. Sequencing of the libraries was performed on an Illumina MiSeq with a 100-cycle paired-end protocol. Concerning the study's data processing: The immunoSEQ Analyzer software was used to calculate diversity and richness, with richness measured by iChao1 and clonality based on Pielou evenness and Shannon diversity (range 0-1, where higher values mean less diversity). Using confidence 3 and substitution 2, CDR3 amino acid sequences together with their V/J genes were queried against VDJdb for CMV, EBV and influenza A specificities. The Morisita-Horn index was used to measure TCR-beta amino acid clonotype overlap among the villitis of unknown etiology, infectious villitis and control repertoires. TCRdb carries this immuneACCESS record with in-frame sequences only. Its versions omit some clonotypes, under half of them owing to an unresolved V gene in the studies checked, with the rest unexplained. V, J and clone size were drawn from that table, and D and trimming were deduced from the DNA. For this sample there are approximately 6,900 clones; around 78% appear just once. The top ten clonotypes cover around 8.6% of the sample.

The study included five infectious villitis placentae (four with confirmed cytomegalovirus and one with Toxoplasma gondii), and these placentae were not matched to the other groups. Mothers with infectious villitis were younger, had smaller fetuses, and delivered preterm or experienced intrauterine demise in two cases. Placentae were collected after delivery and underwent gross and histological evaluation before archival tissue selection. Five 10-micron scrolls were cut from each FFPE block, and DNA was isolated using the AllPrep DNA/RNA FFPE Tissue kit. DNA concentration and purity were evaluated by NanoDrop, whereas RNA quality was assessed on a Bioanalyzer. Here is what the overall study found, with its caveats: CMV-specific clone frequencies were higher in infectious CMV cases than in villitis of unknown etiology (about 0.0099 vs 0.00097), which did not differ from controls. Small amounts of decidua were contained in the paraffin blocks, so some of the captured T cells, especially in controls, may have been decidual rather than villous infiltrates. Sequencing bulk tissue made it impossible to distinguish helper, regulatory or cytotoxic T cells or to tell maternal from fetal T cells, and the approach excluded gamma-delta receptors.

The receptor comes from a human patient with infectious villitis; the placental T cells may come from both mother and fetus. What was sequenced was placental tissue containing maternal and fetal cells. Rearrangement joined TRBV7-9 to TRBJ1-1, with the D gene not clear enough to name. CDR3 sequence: CASSDEWDTEAFF. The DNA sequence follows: TGTGCCAGCAGCGACGAATGGGACACTGAAGCTTTCTTT.